A single sample is the source of the 9 T cell receptor beta chains below, sequenced in a study of OX40 agonist ivuxolimab in advanced cancers. Clones were sequenced by immunoSEQ multiplex PCR, and TCRdb holds only the in-frame ones, with some missing. The top ten clones hold 8.5% to 10% of a sample with more than 20,000 clones, 75% to 85% of them seen once. Material: CD4+ or CD8+ T cells sorted from blood, obtained in a trial of the OX40 agonist ivuxolimab. The receptors shown here come from an adult with an advanced solid tumor such as melanoma, head and neck, liver or kidney cancer.

The gene calls are TRBV6-5 and TRBJ1-6; a possible D gene is TRBD1 (5 bases). The CDR3 has 15 residues. The germline V and J ends were trimmed by 4 bases and 9 bases, with 16 bases remaining between them. Germline V gives CDR1 MNHEY, CDR2 SVGAGI. The CDR3 nucleotides read TGTGCCAGCAGTTCGACGCAGGGAAGAGTTTCACCCCTCCACTTT. Translating it yields CASSSTQGRVSPLHF.

This clone was seen only a few times. The chain combines TRBV6-1 with TRBJ2-7; weak D call: TRBD1 (6 bases). Germline V lookup: CDR1 MNHNS, CDR2 SASEGT. The CDR3 extends over 14 amino acids. V gave up 7 bases and J gave up 3 bases, with 16 bases separating them. The CDR3 region is CASNSAGADYEQYF. The CDR3 coding sequence is TGTGCCAGCAATAGCGCAGGGGCCGACTACGAGCAGTACTTC.

The rearrangement joins TRBV11-3 to TRBJ2-1; D is unresolved. The CDR3 consists of 13 residues. The V and J ends lost 9 bases and 0 bases respectively, with 9 bases between them. CDR1 is SGHNT, CDR2 YENEEA, per germline. The CDR3 DNA reads as TGTGCCAGTTCGTCTAGCTCCTACAATGAGCAGTTCTTC. Protein product: CASSSSSYNEQFF.

The chain combines TRBV7-8 with TRBJ1-5; D uncertain. The CDR3 contains 15 residues. The germline CDR1 and CDR2 sequences are SGHVS and FQNEAQ. V was cut by 1 base and J by 4 bases, with 11 bases left in between. The CDR3 DNA reads as TGTGCCAGCAGCTTAGTATCACATCCTAATCAGCCCCAGCATTTT. Translated, it gives CASSLVSHPNQPQHF. The complete variable domain, with remaining parts taken from reference TRBV7-8 and TRBJ1-5, reads GAGVSQSPRYKVAKRGQDVALRCDPISGHVSLFWYQQALGQGPEFLTYFQNEAQLDKSGLPSDRFFAERPEGSVSTLKIQRTQQEDSAVYLCASSLVSHPNQPQHFGDGTRLSIL.

V is TRBV7-8 and J is TRBJ2-5; 7 bases agree with TRBD1. CDR1 is SGHVS, CDR2 FQNEAQ, per germline. The length of the CDR3 is 15 residues. V dropped 5 bases and J dropped 5; count of bases not matched to a gene: 11. CDR3 residues: CASSEDAGGLETQYF. Here the CDR3 DNA reads TGTGCCAGCAGCGAGGATGCAGGGGGTTTGGAGACCCAGTACTTC.

The genes are TRBV9 and TRBJ2-5, with 7 bases that match TRBD1. The germline V gene encodes CDR1 SGDLS and CDR2 YYNGEE. The length of the CDR3 is 16 residues. After removal of 4 bases from V and 5 bases from J, the junction contained 14 bases not matched to a gene. Written as DNA, the CDR3 is TGTGCCAGCAGCCAGGGGCTCAAGACAGGGCAGGAGACCCAGTACTTC. Protein: CASSQGLKTGQETQYF.

The gene calls are TRBV5-1 and TRBJ2-5; 7 bases are a match to TRBD2. Per germline, CDR1 SGHRS and CDR2 YFSETQ. Trimming removed 0 bases from V and 1 base from J; junction bases left unmatched: 9. This CDR3 spans 17 amino acids. CDR3 in DNA: TGCGCCAGCAGCTTGGGGGTCTCTAGCGGATTCCAAGAGACCCAGTACTTC. It specifies CASSLGVSSGFQETQYF.

The V and J genes are TRBV29-1 and TRBJ2-1; 9 nucleotides agree with TRBD1. The CDR3 covers 15 residues. With V trimmed by 0 bases and J by 0 bases, 0 bases remained unmatched. In germline, CDR1 is SQVTM, CDR2 ANQGSEA. The CDR3 DNA reads TGCAGCGTTGAAGAGACAGGGGGCTCCTACAATGAGCAGTTCTTC. Translated, it gives CSVEETGGSYNEQFF.

The gene calls are TRBV6-5 and TRBJ1-4; TRBD1 might be the D (5 bases). The V end was cut by 0 bases, the J end by 8 bases, with 13 bases between. The CDR3 has 15 residues. Per germline, CDR1 MNHEY and CDR2 SVGAGI. This chain's CDR3 is CASSYSRGFSEKLFF. The CDR3 nucleotides are TGTGCCAGCAGTTACTCAAGGGGCTTCTCCGAAAAACTGTTTTTT.